The 26 T cell receptor beta chains below all came from one sample that was sequenced in a study of blood T cell repertoires in COVID-19 (dated by TCRdb to 2018 to 2020). The library was produced with the immunoSEQ multiplex PCR assay. The source is immuneACCESS, and TCRdb retained only in-frame sequences with V and J called. Part of the clones is not carried over; for the studies checked, unresolved V genes explain less than half of this, and the remainder is unexplained. This sample gives 120,000 to 150,000 clones in total; roughly nine tenths of them show up just once. The ten largest clones capture roughly an eighth of the sample. The sequencing input was peripheral blood. The receptors were sampled from a man aged 18 to 30 with COVID-19, enrolled during active disease.

V is TRBV5-5 and J is TRBJ2-2, with 8 bases identical to TRBD2. J lost 5 bases, V lost 4 bases, and 10 bases had no gene match. Germline V gene sequence: CDR1 SGHKS, CDR2 YYEKEE (reference sequence). CDR3 length: 16 residues. CDR3: CASSDNGRARTGELFF. Here the CDR3 DNA reads TGTGCCAGCAGCGATAACGGGAGGGCCCGAACCGGGGAGCTGTTTTTT.

The chain recombines TRBV7-8 with TRBJ2-7, with TRBD2 matching 10 bases. This CDR3 is built from 14 residues. The trim removed 3 bases at V and 3 bases at J, leaving 2 bases unmatched. Germline CDR1 SGHVS, CDR2 FQNEAQ. This CDR3 is CASSFSSGGYEQYF. In DNA, the CDR3 is TGTGCCAGCAGCTTTTCTAGCGGGGGCTACGAGCAGTACTTC.

The V gene is TRBV24-1, the J gene TRBJ2-1, with 11 bases aligning to TRBD2. The CDR3 loop spans 18 amino acids. Germline CDR1 reads KGHDR; CDR2 reads SFDVKD. V gave up 12 bases and J gave up 4 bases; unmatched junction bases: 19. CDR3 amino acids: CAPLTTSGVEPGYNEQFF. In nucleotides, the CDR3 is TGTGCCCCATTAACGACTAGCGGGGTTGAACCCGGTTACAATGAGCAGTTCTTC.

In nucleotides, the CDR3 is TGTGCCAGCAGCTTATGGCCTAGCAGCTCCTACAATGAGCAGTTCTTC. This gives the protein CASSLWPSSSYNEQFF. The chain employs TRBV11-2 and TRBJ2-1, with D maybe TRBD2 (5 bases). The V gene's germline CDR1 is SGHAT and CDR2 FQNNGV. This CDR3 comprises 16 residues. The V and J ends lost 2 bases and 0 bases respectively, with 11 bases between them. Variable domain in full (rest from reference TRBV11-2 and TRBJ2-1): EAGVAQSPRYKIIEKRQSVAFWCNPISGHATLYWYQQILGQGPKLLIQFQNNGVVDDSQLPKDRFSAERLKGVDSTLKIQPAKLEDSAVYLCASSLWPSSSYNEQFFGPGTRLTVL.

This clone was seen once. The chain employs TRBV2 and TRBJ1-1; D not certain. CDR1 is SNHLY, CDR2 FYNNEI, per germline. The CDR3 is made up of 13 amino acids. Trimming left V 5 bases short and J 4 bases short, with 11 bases between. CDR3 DNA: TGTGCCAGCAGTCTCTCCCTCCGCACTGAAGCTTTCTTT. As protein: CASSLSLRTEAFF.

The chain recombines TRBV27 with TRBJ2-1; 7 bases match TRBD2. This CDR3 has 16 amino acids. With V trimmed by 2 bases and J by 0 bases, 4 bases remained unmatched. The germline V gene encodes CDR1 MNHEY and CDR2 SMNVEV (reference sequence). As DNA, the CDR3 is TGTGCCAGCAGTTTAGATGGGGGGGGCTCCTACAATGAGCAGTTCTTC. It is translated as CASSLDGGGSYNEQFF.

In this sample, this clone turned up once. This rearrangement joins TRBV6-6 to TRBJ2-3; 7 nucleotides line up with TRBD1. V shed 6 bases, J shed 2 bases, and the junction held 11 bases outside the gene matches. This CDR3 region has 16 residues. Per the germline V gene, CDR1 is MNHNY and CDR2 is SVGAGI (reference sequence). The CDR3 sequence is CASSRNRDRITDTQYF. The CDR3 DNA is TGTGCCAGCAGCCGAAATAGGGACAGAATCACAGATACGCAGTATTTT.

This clone was seen once. The CDR3 DNA sequence: TGTGCCAGCAGCGTTACAGGGGAGTCGGAGAAAGAGACCCAGTACTTC. It translates to CASSVTGESEKETQYF. This sequence joins TRBV9 and TRBJ2-5, with TRBD1 matching 7 bases. This CDR3 spans 16 amino acids. The germline V gene encodes CDR1 SGDLS and CDR2 YYNGEE. Losses at the gene ends were 2 bases for V and 3 bases for J; bases not matched to a gene: 10.

There are a few counts of this clone. Different DNA sequences within this sample yield the same CDR3. The DNA of the CDR3 is TGCAGTGCTAGTCGGGACTACGAGCAGTACTTC. Its translation is CSASRDYEQYF. The chain combines TRBV20-1 with TRBJ2-7, with D possibly being TRBD2 (5 bases). This CDR3 comprises 11 residues. V lost 3 bases to trimming and J lost 3 bases, with 6 bases between them. Germline CDR1 reads DFQATT; CDR2 reads SNEGSKA (reference sequence).

The chain uses TRBV18 and TRBJ2-7, with D uncertain. Germline V gene sequence: CDR1 KGHSH, CDR2 LQKENI. This CDR3 contains 11 residues. With 3 bases removed from V and 5 bases from J, the gap between germline ends came to 5 bases. The DNA for the CDR3 is TGTGCCAGCTCACCTTCGGACGAGCAGTACTTC. It translates to CASSPSDEQYF.

A single count supports this clone. The chain is built from TRBV6-5 and TRBJ1-2; TRBD1 matches 8 bases. V trimming: 6 bases; J trimming: 7 bases; junction bases outside the gene matches: 7. The CDR3 loop spans 13 amino acids. The germline V gene has CDR1 MNHEY and CDR2 SVGAGI. CDR3 amino acids: CASSRGQGPGYTF. CDR3 nucleotides: TGTGCCAGCAGCCGAGGACAGGGACCTGGCTACACCTTC.

CDR3 sequence (DNA): TGCGCCAGCAGCCAAGATATCCCCGATACAGGGGTCCTCCTATACAATGAGCAGTTCTTC. Translation: CASSQDIPDTGVLLYNEQFF. This chain uses TRBV4-3 with TRBJ2-1, with 7 positions matching TRBD1. The CDR3 totals 20 residues. The germline gives CDR1 LGHNA, CDR2 YSLEER. The V gene end was trimmed by 0 bases and the J gene end by 4 bases; junction bases not matched to a gene: 18.

This rearrangement joins TRBV9 to TRBJ2-5; 7 bases line up with TRBD2. V lost 6 bases to trimming and J lost 1 base; unmatched junction nucleotides: 9. The CDR3 covers 15 residues. Germline CDR1 and CDR2: SGDLS and YYNGEE. The CDR3 nucleotides read TGTGCCAGCACCCCCCCCGGGGGGAGCCAAGAGACCCAGTACTTC. Translating gives CASTPPGGSQETQYF.

V and J are TRBV6-5 and TRBJ2-5; 9 bases are a match to TRBD1. CDR1 is MNHEY and CDR2 is SVGAGI in the germline V gene. The CDR3 consists of 14 residues. J was trimmed by 1 base and V by 7 bases; bases with no gene match: 4. CDR3 protein: CASKLQGAQETQYF. The DNA for the CDR3 is TGTGCCAGCAAGTTACAGGGGGCCCAAGAGACCCAGTACTTC.

V gene TRBV7-8 combines with J gene TRBJ2-5; D is perhaps TRBD2 (5 bases). There are 13 residues in the CDR3. Trimming left V 6 bases short and J 3 bases short, with 11 bases between. CDR1 SGHVS and CDR2 FQNEAQ come from the germline V gene. The CDR3: CASRRGGKETQYF. Here the CDR3 DNA reads TGTGCCAGCAGACGAGGAGGAAAAGAGACCCAGTACTTC. Looking up the rest from reference TRBV7-8 and TRBJ2-5 gives the full variable domain: GAGVSQSPRYKVAKRGQDVALRCDPISGHVSLFWYQQALGQGPEFLTYFQNEAQLDKSGLPSDRFFAERPEGSVSTLKIQRTQQEDSAVYLCASRRGGKETQYFGPGTRLLVL.

V is TRBV27 and J is TRBJ1-5; 7 bases are shared with TRBD1. CDR3 length equals 16 residues. V trimming: 6 bases; J trimming: 1 base; junction bases outside the gene matches: 9. Germline V gene lookup returns CDR1 MNHEY and CDR2 SMNVEV (reference sequence). The CDR3 here is CASRPYRGGSNQPQHF. CDR3 DNA sequence: TGTGCCAGCAGACCATACAGGGGCGGAAGCAATCAGCCCCAGCATTTT.

Of note for this clone: Sequence at one end of the junction differs from germline and may be a read error. V gene TRBV5-5 combines with J gene TRBJ2-3; 8 bases agree with TRBD2. Germline values: CDR1 SGHKS, CDR2 YYEKEE (reference sequence). CDR3 length: 16 amino acids. The DNA for the CDR3 is TGTGCCAGCACCTTGGGGCTAGCGGGCAGCACAGATACGCAGTATTTT. This translates into CASTLGLAGSTDTQYF.

This clone has only one observation. The chain links TRBV4-3 to TRBJ1-2, with D tentatively TRBD1 (5 bases). Germline CDR1 LGHNA, CDR2 YSLEER. This CDR3 contains 13 residues. With 1 base removed from V and 8 bases from J, the gap between germline ends came to 11 bases. The CDR3 loop is CASSQGFRVGYTF. CDR3 DNA: TGCGCCAGCAGCCAAGGGTTCAGGGTCGGCTACACCTTC.

This chain connects TRBV6-2 or TRBV6-3 to TRBJ2-7; D perhaps matches TRBD2 (7 bases). The CDR3 has 14 residues. V lost 0 bases and J lost 7, with 13 bases in between. CDR1 is MNHEY and CDR2 is SVGEGT in the germline V gene. CDR3 nucleotide sequence: TGTGCCAGCAGTTACTCGAACAGGGAGGGAGAGCAGTACTTC. Residues: CASSYSNREGEQYF.

The chain couples TRBV7-2 to TRBJ2-6, with a weak D call TRBD1 (6 bases). The CDR3 runs 19 residues. The V end was cut by 2 bases, the J end by 2 bases, with 19 bases between. CDR1 is SGHTA and CDR2 is FQGNSA in the germline V gene. The CDR3 loop reads CASSLWPGAGGAGANVLTF. The CDR3 DNA follows: TGTGCCAGCAGCTTATGGCCAGGGGCTGGTGGCGCTGGGGCCAACGTCCTGACTTTC.

This chain connects TRBV24-1 to TRBJ1-5; 8 bases line up with TRBD1. V shed 5 bases, J shed 1 base, and the junction held 12 bases outside the gene matches. Germline CDR1 reads KGHDR; CDR2 reads SFDVKD. The CDR3 is 18 amino acids. The CDR3 region is CATSGPRGQEKSNQPQHF. In DNA, the CDR3 is TGTGCCACCAGTGGCCCGAGGGGACAGGAAAAAAGCAATCAGCCCCAGCATTTT.

This clone was recorded a few times. The rearrangement uses TRBV4-1 and TRBJ2-1; 11 bases match TRBD2. Germline V gene sequence: CDR1 MGHRA, CDR2 YSYEKL. Germline trimming cut 0 bases from V and 2 bases from J; bases unmatched to any gene: 15. The length of the CDR3 is 21 residues. This CDR3 reads CASSQEPFETSGIAAYNEQFF. CDR3 bases: TGCGCCAGCAGCCAAGAGCCATTTGAGACTAGCGGGATAGCGGCCTACAATGAGCAGTTCTTC.

The genes are TRBV5-1 and TRBJ1-5, with a weak D call TRBD1 (5 bases). Germline values: CDR1 SGHRS, CDR2 YFSETQ. With 0 bases removed from V and 4 bases from J, the gap between germline ends came to 11 bases. This CDR3 contains 15 residues. The CDR3 sequence: CASSLVTGPNQPQHF. CDR3 nucleotide sequence: TGCGCCAGCAGCTTGGTAACAGGCCCGAATCAGCCCCAGCATTTT.

The V call is TRBV27, the J call TRBJ2-2, with D unclear. The ends were cut back, 2 bases at V and 7 bases at J, with 17 bases in the middle. Germline V gene lookup returns CDR1 MNHEY and CDR2 SMNVEV (reference sequence). This CDR3 contains 16 residues. Here the CDR3 DNA reads TGTGCCAGCAGTTTAGCCCTCTCCCTACGACACGGGGAGCTGTTTTTT. Amino acid sequence: CASSLALSLRHGELFF.

The rearrangement joins TRBV19 to TRBJ2-7, with 9 nucleotides matching TRBD2. V lost 4 bases, J lost 1 base, and 5 bases stayed unmatched. CDR3 length: 15 residues. Germline V gene data show CDR1 as LNHDA and CDR2 as SQIVND (reference sequence). The CDR3 is CASSTLAGPSYEQYF. The CDR3 bases are TGTGCCAGTAGTACCCTAGCGGGGCCGTCCTACGAGCAGTACTTC. Using reference TRBV19 and TRBJ2-7 for the parts outside the CDR3, the full variable domain is DGGITQSPKYLFRKEGQNVTLSCEQNLNHDAMYWYRQDPGQGLRLIYYSQIVNDFQKGDIAEGYSVSREKKESFPLTVTSAQKNPTAFYLCASSTLAGPSYEQYFGPGTRLTVT.

The rearrangement joins TRBV10-3 to TRBJ2-2; 13 bases are shared with TRBD2. Germline V gene lookup returns CDR1 ENHRY and CDR2 SYGVKD. The CDR3 spans 16 residues. The ends lost 7 bases at V and 5 bases at J; junction bases unmatched: 7. The chain's CDR3 is CAINGLAGVGTGELFF. The CDR3 coding sequence is TGTGCCATCAACGGACTAGCGGGAGTGGGTACCGGGGAGCTGTTTTTT.